The next 22 T cell receptor beta chains were all read from a single sample in a study of cytomegalovirus exposure and HLA in healthy donors. The PCR used 60 Vbeta and 13 Jbeta primers. Repertoires were generated with immunoSEQ multiplex PCR, while TCRdb's copy carries only in-frame clones and drops some. The data contain over 200,000 clones, 82% of them singletons. The sample consisted of PBMCs. These TCRs come from a woman in her 40s in good health and CMV-seropositive.

This chain connects TRBV19 to TRBJ1-1, with D perhaps matching TRBD1 (6 bases). Germline loops: CDR1 LNHDA, CDR2 SQIVND (reference sequence). CDR3 length equals 16 residues. Trimming took off 5 bases at V and 0 bases at J, with 16 bases between the two ends. The CDR3 here is CASSLGTLLLNTEAFF. In DNA, the CDR3 is TGTGCCAGTAGTCTCGGGACACTGCTACTGAACACTGAAGCTTTCTTT. Filled out from reference TRBV19 and TRBJ1-1, the complete variable domain reads DGGITQSPKYLFRKEGQNVTLSCEQNLNHDAMYWYRQDPGQGLRLIYYSQIVNDFQKGDIAEGYSVSREKKESFPLTVTSAQKNPTAFYLCASSLGTLLLNTEAFFGQGTRLTVV.

The chain couples TRBV25-1 to TRBJ1-2, with 7 bases matching TRBD1. J was trimmed by 5 bases and V by 4 bases; bases with no gene match: 13. From germline, CDR1 is MGHDK and CDR2 SYGVNS. The CDR3 is 16 residues long. The CDR3 DNA sequence: TGTGCCAGCAGTGGCTCTAACAGGGGAAGAGGGTATGGCTACACCTTC. This sequence encodes CASSGSNRGRGYGYTF.

The V and J genes are TRBV19 and TRBJ1-2, with D possibly matching TRBD1 (6 bases). CDR1 LNHDA and CDR2 SQIVND come from the germline V gene (reference sequence). The CDR3 length is 20 residues. Trimming took off 5 bases at V and 2 bases at J, with 30 bases between the two ends. The CDR3 DNA sequence: TGTGCCAGTAGTCTACGTCCCCCCGGGACATTAGGGGGTGAAAACTATGGCTACACCTTC. Amino acids: CASSLRPPGTLGGENYGYTF.

This clone was observed once. This chain joins TRBV7-6 and TRBJ1-1; TRBD1 is a possible D gene (5 bases). This CDR3 comprises 19 residues. From germline, CDR1 is SGHVS and CDR2 FNYEAQ. V was cut by 1 base and J by 6 bases, with 27 bases left in between. This CDR3 is CASSLGPLGPRSPGAEAFF. The CDR3 nucleotides read TGTGCCAGCAGCTTAGGACCCCTCGGCCCCCGATCCCCGGGGGCTGAAGCTTTCTTT.

The V gene is TRBV28, the J gene TRBJ1-1; D is unresolved. V lost 8 bases and J lost 8, with 18 bases in between. The CDR3 runs 13 residues. Looked up from germline, CDR1 is MDHEN and CDR2 is SYDVKM. The CDR3 loop reads CASLLGPTAEAFF. CDR3 coding DNA: TGTGCCAGCCTACTGGGTCCTACAGCAGAAGCTTTCTTT.

The chain is built from TRBV7-9 and TRBJ2-3, with D tentatively TRBD1 (6 bases). Germline lookup yields CDR1 SEHNR and CDR2 FQNEAQ (reference sequence). This CDR3 spans 17 amino acids. Trimming left V 5 bases short and J 2 bases short, with 20 bases between. For the CDR3, the DNA is TGTGCCAGCAGCCATCCTTTTCTAGGACAGAACACAGATACGCAGTATTTT. Translation: CASSHPFLGQNTDTQYF.

The table lists this clone with a count of one. The chain links TRBV6-1 to TRBJ1-1, with 8 bases lining up with TRBD1. V was clipped by 3 bases and J by 3 bases; unmatched bases: 6. The CDR3 covers 15 residues. Germline CDR1 MNHNS, CDR2 SASEGT. The CDR3 loop reads CASSERTGWDTEAFF. DNA of the CDR3: TGTGCCAGCAGTGAGAGGACAGGGTGGGACACTGAAGCTTTCTTT.

The chain carries TRBV7-2 and TRBJ2-2; TRBD2 matches 7 bases. This CDR3 contains 15 residues. Trimming cost V 5 bases and J 6 bases; bases outside gene matches: 9. Germline values: CDR1 SGHTA, CDR2 FQGNSA. CDR3 nucleotides: TGTGCCAGCAGCGTCAGCGGGACGCCCCCCGGGGAGCTGTTTTTT. Amino acids: CASSVSGTPPGELFF.

The rearrangement links TRBV6-1 to TRBJ1-2, with 9 bases matching TRBD1. V was clipped by 10 bases and J by 7 bases; unmatched bases: 10. Germline V CDR1 and CDR2: MNHNS, SASEGT. The CDR3 loop spans 13 amino acids. The chain's CDR3 is CATSRGTGSGYTF. CDR3 nucleotide sequence: TGTGCCACCTCGAGGGGGACAGGGAGTGGCTACACCTTC.

V and J are TRBV7-3 and TRBJ2-6, with D unresolved. The CDR3 consists of 15 residues. V dropped 3 bases and J dropped 0 bases, with 6 bases sitting between them. Germline lookup yields CDR1 SGHTA and CDR2 FQGTGA. For the CDR3, the DNA is TGTGCCAGCAGCTTCCTAGGCTCTGGGGCCAACGTCCTGACTTTC. It yields the protein CASSFLGSGANVLTF. Filled out from reference TRBV7-3 and TRBJ2-6, the complete variable domain reads GAGVSQTPSNKVTEKGKYVELRCDPISGHTALYWYRQSLGQGPEFLIYFQGTGAADDSGLPNDRFFAVRPEGSVSTLKIQRTERGDSAVYLCASSFLGSGANVLTFGAGSRLTVL.

V gene TRBV30 combines with J gene TRBJ2-4, with 9 bases lining up with TRBD1. Germline V gene data show CDR1 as GTSNPN and CDR2 as SVGIG (reference sequence). This CDR3 is built from 21 residues. With V trimmed by 3 bases and J by 1 base, 22 bases remained unmatched. CDR3 nucleotide sequence: TGTGCCTGGAGCCCCTTAGTATTAGGGACAGGGCTCCCCTTGGCCAAAAACATTCAGTACTTC. As protein: CAWSPLVLGTGLPLAKNIQYF.

The rearrangement joins TRBV6-6 to TRBJ2-2; D is possibly TRBD2 (5 bases). Per the germline V gene, CDR1 is MNHNY and CDR2 is SVGAGI (reference sequence). CDR3 size: 16 residues. The germline V and J ends were trimmed by 6 bases and 2 bases, with 16 bases remaining between them. CDR3 in DNA: TGTGCCAGCAGCCCACTCTGGACTGGTAACACCGGGGAGCTGTTTTTT. This gives the protein CASSPLWTGNTGELFF.

The chain uses TRBV6-1 and TRBJ1-2, with 10 bases lining up with TRBD1. The CDR3 covers 14 residues. Germline CDR1 MNHNS, CDR2 SASEGT. The junction had 6 bases not matched to a gene; V was cut back by 4 bases and J by 7 bases. For the CDR3, the DNA is TGTGCCAGCAGTGGGGCGACAGGGGGCTCTGGCTACACCTTC. It specifies CASSGATGGSGYTF.

The chain employs TRBV5-1 and TRBJ1-2; D may be TRBD1 (5 bases). This CDR3 comprises 12 residues. V was pared by 2 bases and J by 5 bases, with 7 bases between. Germline V gene sequence: CDR1 SGHRS, CDR2 YFSETQ. In nucleotides, the CDR3 is TGCGCCAGCAGCTTAGACAGATATGGCTACACCTTC. Residues: CASSLDRYGYTF. The variable domain in full, completed from reference TRBV5-1 and TRBJ1-2, reads KAGVTQTPRYLIKTRGQQVTLSCSPISGHRSVSWYQQTPGQGLQFLFEYFSETQRNKGNFPGRFSGRQFSNSRSEMNVSTLELGDSALYLCASSLDRYGYTFGSGTRLTVV.

The genes are TRBV25-1 and TRBJ1-3; 8 nucleotides match TRBD1. Germline V gene data show CDR1 as MGHDK and CDR2 as SYGVNS. J was trimmed by 0 bases and V by 5 bases; bases with no gene match: 3. The CDR3 has 15 residues. The CDR3 bases are TGTGCCAGCAGTTCCGGGACAGGCTCTGGAAACACCATATATTTT. This sequence encodes CASSSGTGSGNTIYF.

CDR3 sequence (DNA): TGTGCCAGCAGCCTAACTAGCGGGGGTAACGAGCAGTACTTC. Amino acid sequence: CASSLTSGGNEQYF. This chain links TRBV6-6 with TRBJ2-7; TRBD2 aligns across 11 bases. Germline loops: CDR1 MNHNY, CDR2 SVGAGI (reference sequence). The ends lost 6 bases at V and 5 bases at J; junction bases unmatched: 6. The CDR3 covers 14 residues.

The chain joins TRBV2 to TRBJ2-7; D gene unclear. The germline V and J ends were trimmed by 2 bases and 7 bases, with 18 bases remaining between them. The CDR3 runs 15 residues. Germline-derived CDR1 and CDR2 are SNHLY and FYNNEI. The CDR3 is CASSESAARFSEQYF. The CDR3 region has the DNA TGTGCCAGCAGTGAATCCGCGGCAAGGTTTAGTGAGCAGTACTTC. The full variable domain, completed using reference TRBV2 and TRBJ2-7, is EPEVTQTPSHQVTQMGQEVILRCVPISNHLYFYWYRQILGQKVEFLVSFYNNEISEKSEIFDDQFSVERPDGSNFTLKIRSTKLEDSAMYFCASSESAARFSEQYFGPGTRLTVT.

V is TRBV5-1 and J is TRBJ2-7, with 8 bases lining up with TRBD2. This CDR3 is 15 amino acids long. CDR1 is SGHRS, CDR2 YFSETQ, per germline. Germline trimming cut 0 bases from V and 2 bases from J; bases unmatched to any gene: 4. The CDR3 DNA is TGCGCCAGCAGCTTGGGCAGCGGGGGCACCTACGAGCAGTACTTC. Translated, it gives CASSLGSGGTYEQYF.

By sample share, this clone is medium-sized. V and J are TRBV10-3 and TRBJ2-7, with 8 bases that match TRBD1. The CDR3 consists of 14 residues. Unmatched junction bases numbered 8, after V lost 3 bases and J lost 7 bases. Germline V gene sequence: CDR1 ENHRY, CDR2 SYGVKD. DNA of the CDR3: TGTGCCATCAGTGATCCGACAGGGGCGGGTGAGCAGTACTTC. Translated, it gives CAISDPTGAGEQYF.

The V and J genes are TRBV19 and TRBJ2-3; D perhaps matches TRBD2 (7 bases). V was pared by 6 bases and J by 0 bases, with 13 bases between. The CDR3 is made up of 15 amino acids. The germline CDR1 and CDR2 sequences are LNHDA and SQIVND (reference sequence). CDR3 region: CASSRRGHSTDTQYF. The DNA of the CDR3 is TGTGCCAGTAGCCGGCGGGGGCACAGCACAGATACGCAGTATTTT.

The V call is TRBV11-2, the J call TRBJ2-1; 10 bases match TRBD2. The germline V gene encodes CDR1 SGHAT and CDR2 FQNNGV. The J segment lost 7 bases and the V segment lost 5 bases, leaving 8 bases of the junction unmatched. The CDR3 runs 15 residues. CDR3 in amino acids: CASSAGLARANEQFF. The CDR3 region has the DNA TGTGCCAGCAGCGCGGGACTAGCGAGAGCTAATGAGCAGTTCTTC.

This chain links TRBV29-1 with TRBJ1-2; D uncertain. This CDR3 contains 10 residues. Germline V gene sequence: CDR1 SQVTM, CDR2 ANQGSEA. Trimming stripped 4 bases from V and 6 bases from J, with 6 bases between. The CDR3 protein is CSVAGDGYTF. The CDR3 coding sequence is TGCAGCGTTGCCGGGGATGGCTACACCTTC.